These T cell receptor beta chains were read from a single sample in a study of T cell responses to AZD1222 COVID-19 vaccine. The repertoire was sequenced with immunoSEQ multiplex PCR; TCRdb's copy has only in-frame clones and lacks some. This sample has 150,000 to 170,000 clones, with roughly nine tenths found just once. The input for sequencing was peripheral blood, taken on day 0 of AZD1222 vaccination. The receptors come from an adult in good health. CDR3s include the opening cysteine and the closing phenylalanine or tryptophan. D genes are given only for firm matches. The size entry is marked missing in some rows and otherwise reads once, few, many or a size class.

d_call: NA; v_call: TRBV2; j_call: TRBJ1-5; clone_size: NA; cdr3_aa: CASSLGEGQPQHF; cdr3_nt: TGTGCCAGCAGTTTGGGGGAGGGGCAGCCCCAGCATTTT
d_call: NA; v_call: TRBV28; j_call: TRBJ1-5; clone_size: NA; cdr3_aa: CASSPNGGGWNQPQHF; cdr3_nt: TGTGCCAGCAGTCCCAACGGGGGGGGATGGAATCAGCCCCAGCATTTT
d_call: NA; v_call: TRBV27; j_call: TRBJ2-7; clone_size: once; cdr3_aa: CASSLTRSYEQYF; cdr3_nt: TGTGCCAGCAGCCTGACTCGATCCTACGAGCAGTACTTC
d_call: NA; v_call: TRBV7-3; j_call: TRBJ2-3; clone_size: NA; cdr3_aa: CASSPQSYVDTQYF; cdr3_nt: TGTGCCAGCAGCCCCCAGAGTTATGTTGATACGCAGTATTTT
d_call: NA; v_call: TRBV7-8; j_call: TRBJ1-1; clone_size: NA; cdr3_aa: CASSLGLGTEAFF; cdr3_nt: TGTGCCAGCAGCTTAGGGTTGGGGACTGAAGCTTTCTTT
d_call: TRBD1; v_call: TRBV4-3; j_call: TRBJ2-7; clone_size: once; cdr3_aa: CASSQHRDRAYEQYF; cdr3_nt: TGCGCCAGCAGCCAGCACCGGGACAGAGCCTACGAGCAGTACTTC
d_call: NA; v_call: TRBV29-1; j_call: TRBJ1-2; clone_size: NA; cdr3_aa: CSVRGSGTGGYTF; cdr3_nt: TGCAGCGTTCGGGGAAGTGGAACGGGGGGCTACACCTTC
d_call: NA; v_call: TRBV19; j_call: TRBJ1-3; clone_size: NA; cdr3_aa: CASSIVGNTIYF; cdr3_nt: TGTGCCAGTAGTATAGTTGGAAACACCATATATTTT
d_call: NA; v_call: TRBV21-1; j_call: TRBJ1-5; clone_size: few; cdr3_aa: CASSKTLQGRDSNQPQHF; cdr3_nt: TGTGCCAGCAGCAAAACCCTACAGGGGCGGGATAGCAATCAGCCCCAGCATTTT
d_call: TRBD1; v_call: TRBV4-1; j_call: TRBJ1-5; clone_size: NA; cdr3_aa: CASSQDIQGAMIQPQHF; cdr3_nt: TGCGCCAGCAGCCAAGATATACAGGGGGCCATGATACAGCCCCAGCATTTT
d_call: NA; v_call: TRBV3-1/TRBV3-2; j_call: TRBJ2-5; clone_size: NA; cdr3_aa: CASSPGGETQYF; cdr3_nt: TGTGCCAGCAGCCCCGGAGGGGAGACCCAGTACTTC
d_call: NA; v_call: TRBV11-2; j_call: TRBJ1-5; clone_size: NA; cdr3_aa: CASSLSLGQPQHF; cdr3_nt: TGTGCCAGCAGCTTATCACTCGGGCAGCCCCAGCATTTT
d_call: NA; v_call: TRBV27; j_call: TRBJ1-1; clone_size: few; cdr3_aa: CASSLYGRMNTEAFF; cdr3_nt: TGTGCCAGCAGTTTATACGGGAGAATGAACACTGAAGCTTTCTTT
d_call: NA; v_call: TRBV6-5; j_call: TRBJ2-7; clone_size: NA; cdr3_aa: CASSYSRVTEQYF; cdr3_nt: TGTGCCAGCAGTTACTCGCGGGTGACCGAGCAGTACTTC
d_call: NA; v_call: TRBV5-1; j_call: TRBJ1-1; clone_size: NA; cdr3_aa: CASSLEALMNTEAFF; cdr3_nt: TGCGCCAGCAGCTTGGAAGCACTAATGAACACTGAAGCTTTCTTT
d_call: NA; v_call: TRBV7-8; j_call: TRBJ1-3; clone_size: NA; cdr3_aa: CASSLGGIGSGNTIYF; cdr3_nt: TGTGCCAGCAGCTTAGGCGGGATCGGCTCTGGAAACACCATATATTTT
d_call: NA; v_call: TRBV6-4; j_call: TRBJ2-3; clone_size: NA; cdr3_aa: CASSDSGIKDTQYF; cdr3_nt: TGTGCCAGCAGTGACTCGGGCATTAAAGATACGCAGTATTTT
d_call: NA; v_call: TRBV27; j_call: TRBJ2-3; clone_size: NA; cdr3_aa: CASSLKGPGTDTQYF; cdr3_nt: TGTGCCAGCAGTTTAAAAGGCCCGGGCACAGATACGCAGTATTTT
d_call: TRBD1; v_call: TRBV11-2; j_call: TRBJ1-6; clone_size: NA; cdr3_aa: CASSPTRDRVYNSPLHF; cdr3_nt: TGTGCCAGCAGCCCGACCCGGGACAGGGTCTATAATTCACCCCTCCACTTT
d_call: NA; v_call: TRBV14; j_call: TRBJ1-1; clone_size: NA; cdr3_aa: CASSQESGGTEAFF; cdr3_nt: TGTGCCAGCAGCCAAGAGAGCGGGGGAACTGAAGCTTTCTTT
d_call: NA; v_call: TRBV19; j_call: TRBJ1-3; clone_size: NA; cdr3_aa: CASSPRTVNSGNTIYF; cdr3_nt: TGTGCCAGTAGTCCAAGGACAGTGAACTCTGGAAACACCATATATTTT
d_call: NA; v_call: TRBV7-2; j_call: TRBJ1-6; clone_size: NA; cdr3_aa: CASSSWTPSSSPLHF; cdr3_nt: TGTGCCAGCAGCTCGTGGACCCCTAGTAGTTCACCCCTCCACTTT
d_call: TRBD2; v_call: TRBV7-9; j_call: TRBJ2-2; clone_size: NA; cdr3_aa: CASSPIMVRLADNTGELFF; cdr3_nt: TGTGCCAGCAGCCCCATCATGGTCCGGCTAGCGGACAACACCGGGGAGCTGTTTTTT
d_call: NA; v_call: TRBV2; j_call: TRBJ1-2; clone_size: NA; cdr3_aa: CASFIYSETNYGYTF; cdr3_nt: TGTGCCAGCTTTATTTATTCGGAGACTAACTATGGCTACACCTTC
d_call: NA; v_call: TRBV5-1; j_call: TRBJ1-3; clone_size: once; cdr3_aa: CASSSAQGSGNTIYF; cdr3_nt: TGCGCCAGCAGCTCCGCTCAGGGCTCTGGAAACACCATATATTTT
d_call: TRBD1; v_call: TRBV7-9; j_call: TRBJ2-1; clone_size: NA; cdr3_aa: CASSSIGYRGGGEQFF; cdr3_nt: TGTGCCAGCAGCTCGATTGGCTACAGGGGTGGTGGTGAGCAGTTCTTC
d_call: NA; v_call: TRBV6-6; j_call: TRBJ1-2; clone_size: NA; cdr3_aa: CASSYPIHAGDGYTF; cdr3_nt: TGTGCCAGCAGTTACCCCATACACGCGGGGGATGGCTACACCTTC
d_call: TRBD1; v_call: TRBV6-1; j_call: TRBJ1-1; clone_size: NA; cdr3_aa: CASSEVTGDTEAFF; cdr3_nt: TGTGCCAGCAGTGAAGTAACAGGGGACACTGAAGCTTTCTTT
d_call: NA; v_call: TRBV20-1; j_call: TRBJ1-5; clone_size: NA; cdr3_aa: CSAGRSQHF; cdr3_nt: TGCAGTGCTGGTAGGTCCCAGCATTTT
d_call: NA; v_call: TRBV12-2; j_call: TRBJ1-6; clone_size: NA; cdr3_aa: CASPRGRPYSPLHF; cdr3_nt: TGTGCAAGTCCCCGGGGGAGGCCCTATTCACCCCTCCACTTT
d_call: NA; v_call: TRBV19; j_call: TRBJ1-5; clone_size: NA; cdr3_aa: CASSINRGGKQPQHF; cdr3_nt: TGTGCCAGTAGTATAAATAGGGGGGGGAAGCAGCCCCAGCATTTT
d_call: NA; v_call: TRBV10-3; j_call: TRBJ2-7; clone_size: NA; cdr3_aa: CAISESAGGGSGEQYF; cdr3_nt: TGTGCCATCAGTGAGTCTGCCGGGGGCGGGTCGGGCGAGCAGTACTTC
d_call: TRBD1; v_call: TRBV5-1; j_call: TRBJ2-7; clone_size: NA; cdr3_aa: CASSFVGQGNEQYF; cdr3_nt: TGCGCCAGCAGCTTTGTCGGACAGGGGAACGAGCAGTACTTC
d_call: NA; v_call: TRBV6-5; j_call: TRBJ1-1; clone_size: NA; cdr3_aa: CASTNGLNTEAFF; cdr3_nt: TGTGCCAGCACTAACGGACTGAACACTGAAGCTTTCTTT
d_call: NA; v_call: TRBV10-3; j_call: TRBJ2-5; clone_size: NA; cdr3_aa: CAIGIQGGFGETQYF; cdr3_nt: TGTGCCATCGGAATACAGGGGGGGTTCGGAGAGACCCAGTACTTC
d_call: TRBD1; v_call: TRBV5-1; j_call: TRBJ2-7; clone_size: NA; cdr3_aa: CASSLGPGTGWDEQYF; cdr3_nt: TGCGCCAGCAGCTTAGGGCCCGGGACAGGGTGGGACGAGCAGTACTTC
d_call: NA; v_call: TRBV20-1; j_call: TRBJ1-1; clone_size: NA; cdr3_aa: CSPWDTEAFF; cdr3_nt: TGCAGTCCGTGGGACACTGAAGCTTTCTTT
d_call: TRBD2; v_call: TRBV10-3; j_call: TRBJ2-5; clone_size: NA; cdr3_aa: CAAKSGLGDGETQYF; cdr3_nt: TGTGCCGCCAAATCGGGACTAGGAGACGGAGAGACCCAGTACTTC
d_call: NA; v_call: TRBV19; j_call: TRBJ1-4; clone_size: NA; cdr3_aa: CASSLAATNEKLFF; cdr3_nt: TGTGCCAGTAGCCTGGCAGCAACTAATGAAAAACTGTTTTTT
d_call: NA; v_call: TRBV28; j_call: TRBJ1-3; clone_size: NA; cdr3_aa: CASSLLQSFSGNTIYF; cdr3_nt: TGTGCCAGCAGTTTACTACAGAGCTTCTCTGGAAACACCATATATTTT
d_call: TRBD1; v_call: TRBV11-3; j_call: TRBJ1-1; clone_size: NA; cdr3_aa: CASSPRPGTGDTEAFF; cdr3_nt: TGTGCCAGCAGCCCCCGTCCCGGGACAGGGGACACTGAAGCTTTCTTT
d_call: NA; v_call: TRBV2; j_call: TRBJ1-1; clone_size: NA; cdr3_aa: CASSQGRAMNTEAFF; cdr3_nt: TGTGCCAGCAGCCAGGGTCGGGCCATGAACACTGAAGCTTTCTTT
d_call: NA; v_call: TRBV18; j_call: TRBJ1-1; clone_size: NA; cdr3_aa: CASSPRQATNTEAFF; cdr3_nt: TGTGCCAGCTCACCTCGACAGGCGACAAACACTGAAGCTTTCTTT
d_call: NA; v_call: TRBV2; j_call: TRBJ2-1; clone_size: NA; cdr3_aa: CASSVGANEQFF; cdr3_nt: TGTGCCAGCAGTGTGGGAGCAAATGAGCAGTTCTTC
d_call: NA; v_call: TRBV7-6; j_call: TRBJ2-5; clone_size: NA; cdr3_aa: CASSWDATRGQETQYF; cdr3_nt: TGTGCCAGCAGCTGGGATGCGACGCGTGGGCAAGAGACCCAGTACTTC
d_call: TRBD1; v_call: TRBV4-3; j_call: TRBJ1-1; clone_size: NA; cdr3_aa: CASSPWDRDIDGRNTEAFF; cdr3_nt: TGCGCCAGCAGCCCATGGGACAGGGACATAGACGGGAGAAACACTGAAGCTTTCTTT
d_call: TRBD1; v_call: TRBV2; j_call: TRBJ1-5; clone_size: once; cdr3_aa: CASSDRGGGGQPQHF; cdr3_nt: TGTGCCAGCAGCGACCGAGGAGGGGGCGGTCAGCCCCAGCATTTT
d_call: NA; v_call: TRBV19; j_call: TRBJ1-1; clone_size: NA; cdr3_aa: CASSLTEGLMNTEAFF; cdr3_nt: TGTGCCAGTAGTCTTACCGAGGGACTGATGAACACTGAAGCTTTCTTT
d_call: TRBD2; v_call: TRBV5-1; j_call: TRBJ2-1; clone_size: NA; cdr3_aa: CASSSSGRVAYNEQFF; cdr3_nt: TGCGCCAGCAGCTCTAGCGGGAGGGTCGCCTACAATGAGCAGTTCTTC
d_call: NA; v_call: TRBV2; j_call: TRBJ2-7; clone_size: NA; cdr3_aa: CASSPRDVSYEQYF; cdr3_nt: TGTGCCAGCAGCCCCCGGGACGTATCCTACGAGCAGTACTTC
d_call: NA; v_call: TRBV2; j_call: TRBJ1-4; clone_size: NA; cdr3_aa: CASSSRGGEKLFF; cdr3_nt: TGTGCCAGCAGTTCCCGAGGAGGTGAAAAACTGTTTTTT
d_call: TRBD1; v_call: TRBV7-2; j_call: TRBJ1-4; clone_size: NA; cdr3_aa: CASSFRATGGREKLFF; cdr3_nt: TGTGCCAGCAGCTTCAGGGCCACAGGGGGCCGTGAAAAACTGTTTTTT
d_call: NA; v_call: TRBV6-2/TRBV6-3; j_call: TRBJ1-6; clone_size: NA; cdr3_aa: CASSYGRDDSPLHF; cdr3_nt: TGTGCCAGCAGTTACGGCAGGGATGATTCACCCCTCCACTTT